This record looks at one T cell receptor (beta chain) sequence and its context. The sample comes from a study of blood T cell repertoires in COVID-19. The germline gives CDR1 SNHLY, CDR2 FYNNEI. V shed 8 bases and J shed 7 bases, with 14 bases lying between them. The CDR3 contains 12 residues. Sequencing used immunoSEQ multiplex PCR; TCRdb keeps in-frame clones, though not all of them. The sample lists approximately 250,000 clones; 85% were seen once. The material sequenced was peripheral blood. The sequence was collected from a man between 45 and 60 years old with COVID-19, enrolled during active disease. V and J are TRBV2 and TRBJ1-2; D ambiguous. For the CDR3, the DNA is TGTGCCAGCGGCCGAGGGTGGGGTGGCTACACCTTC. Translating it yields CASGRGWGGYTF.